These T cell receptor beta chains were read from a single sample in a study of blood T cells in healthy people across ages. TCRdb passed the 5' RACE reads through MiXCR, listing each CDR3 protein once. The sample records roughly 700,000 distinct CDR3 sequences, 49% being singletons. The sequenced sample consisted of blood. These receptors were collected from a woman aged 60 to 75 in good health. Each CDR3 is given with its conserved first and last residue. Each record gives: D gene, V gene, clone size, J gene, CDR3 protein, CDR3 DNA. D genes are given only for firm matches. Expanded clones get a size class; other rows say once, few or many, or leave the size out.

TRBD2,TRBV7-9,few,TRBJ2-7,CASRTKTSGIGGEQYF,TGTGCCAGCAGAACCAAAACTAGCGGGATAGGGGGAGAGCAGTACTTC
NA,TRBV10-3,few,TRBJ1-1,CAISDREDTEAFF,TGTGCCATCAGTGACAGGGAAGACACTGAAGCTTTCTTT
TRBD2,TRBV7-8,NA,TRBJ2-7,CASSLGTSGKAYEQYF,TGTGCCAGCAGCTTAGGGACTAGCGGGAAGGCCTACGAGCAGTACTTC
TRBD1,TRBV4-2,few,TRBJ2-6,CASSQVRTGGTGANVLTF,TGTGCCAGCAGCCAAGTGAGGACAGGGGGCACTGGGGCCAACGTCCTGACTTTC
NA,TRBV24-1,once,TRBJ1-2,CATSDRQALNYGYTF,TGTGCCACCAGTGATAGGCAGGCCCTTAACTATGGCTACACCTTC
NA,TRBV30,NA,TRBJ1-2,CAWSGGYGYTF,TGTGCCTGGAGTGGGGGCTATGGCTACACCTTC
NA,TRBV27,NA,TRBJ2-4,CASSLSDWKRPKNEQYF,TGTGCCAGCAGTCTATCGGACTGGAAAAGACCCAAGAATGAGCAGTACTTC
NA,TRBV29-1,many,TRBJ2-5,CSVDSDQETQYF,TGCAGCGTTGACAGCGACCAAGAGACCCAGTACTTC
NA,TRBV14,NA,TRBJ1-2,CASSHERPEGYTF,TGTGCCAGCAGCCACGAGAGGCCGGAGGGCTACACCTTC
TRBD1,TRBV7-8,NA,TRBJ2-1,CASSLSETGGGEQFF,TGTGCCAGCAGCTTGTCAGAAACAGGGGGCGGGGAGCAGTTCTTC
NA,TRBV9,NA,TRBJ2-5,CASSVQGGQETQYF,TGTGCCAGCAGCGTACAGGGGGGGCAAGAGACCCAGTACTTC
NA,TRBV9,NA,TRBJ2-1,CASSVDGVAAYNEQFF,TGTGCCAGCAGCGTAGATGGGGTGGCGGCCTACAATGAGCAGTTCTTC
NA,TRBV7-2,few,TRBJ1-2,CASSFWDNYGYTF,TGTGCCAGCAGCTTCTGGGATAACTATGGCTACACCTTC
TRBD2,TRBV20-1,few,TRBJ2-3,CSARTSGRNTDTQYF,TGCAGTGCCAGGACTAGCGGGAGAAACACAGATACGCAGTATTTT
NA,TRBV12-5,NA,TRBJ2-5,CASGLGTGSWVTQYF,TGTGCTAGTGGTTTGGGGACGGGCTCCTGGGTGACCCAGTACTTC
TRBD2,TRBV20-1,few,TRBJ2-1,CSAVGGLAGGPRYNEQFF,TGCAGTGCTGTCGGTGGGCTAGCGGGAGGGCCCCGCTACAATGAGCAGTTCTTC
TRBD2,TRBV18,NA,TRBJ2-1,CASSRGLAGETEQFF,TGTGCCAGCTCACGGGGACTAGCGGGAGAAACTGAGCAGTTCTTC
NA,TRBV12-3/TRBV12-4,NA,TRBJ2-3,CASTRWFESDTQYF,TGTGCCAGCACCCGGTGGTTTGAATCGGATACGCAGTATTTT
NA,TRBV5-1,NA,TRBJ2-7,CASSLWEGPYEQYF,TGCGCCAGCAGCTTGTGGGAAGGACCCTACGAGCAGTACTTC
TRBD1,TRBV5-1,NA,TRBJ2-1,CASRGTGGYNEQFF,TGCGCCAGCAGAGGAACAGGGGGATACAATGAGCAGTTCTTC
NA,TRBV7-2,NA,TRBJ2-5,CASSPHGQGRRETQYF,TGTGCCAGCAGCCCCCATGGGCAGGGTAGGAGAGAGACCCAGTACTTC
NA,TRBV9,once,TRBJ2-7,CASSVATGAGVHEQYF,TGTGCCAGCAGCGTAGCTACCGGGGCAGGGGTGCACGAGCAGTACTTC
NA,TRBV7-2,NA,TRBJ1-6,CASSLVLYILSPLHF,TGTGCCAGCAGCTTAGTACTTTACATCCTTTCACCCCTCCACTTT
NA,TRBV7-6,NA,TRBJ2-1,CASSLAAGTSYNERFF,TGTGCCAGCAGCTTAGCGGCGGGGACCTCCTACAATGAGCGGTTCTTC
TRBD2,TRBV6-5,NA,TRBJ2-4,CASSYSGLAGAREQYF,TGTGCCAGCAGTTACTCGGGTCTAGCGGGCGCTCGGGAGCAGTACTTC
TRBD2,TRBV20-1,NA,TRBJ2-4,CSARDHLAGGLAKNIQYF,TGCAGTGCTAGAGATCACCTAGCGGGGGGACTAGCCAAAAACATTCAGTACTTC
NA,TRBV24-1,NA,TRBJ2-6,CATSDLGSGANVLTF,TGTGCCACCAGTGATTTGGGATCTGGGGCCAACGTCCTGACTTTC
NA,TRBV7-3,NA,TRBJ2-1,CASSSRSGNEQFF,TGTGCCAGCAGCTCTCGGTCGGGGAATGAGCAGTTCTTC
TRBD1,TRBV28,few,TRBJ2-3,CASSQPGTGTDTQYF,TGTGCCAGCAGTCAGCCCGGGACAGGCACAGATACGCAGTATTTT
NA,TRBV5-1,NA,TRBJ2-7,CASREQGVSSYEQYF,TGCGCCAGCAGGGAACAGGGCGTTTCCTCCTACGAGCAGTACTTC
NA,TRBV7-9,NA,TRBJ1-2,CASSLAGAGPEGYTF,TGTGCCAGCAGCTTAGCAGGGGCCGGCCCTGAAGGCTACACCTTC
TRBD2,TRBV5-1,NA,TRBJ2-4,CAGSPLAGEGQNIQYF,TGCGCCGGCAGCCCGCTAGCGGGAGAGGGTCAAAACATTCAGTACTTC
NA,TRBV7-2,once,TRBJ2-5,CASSPPGRAETQYF,TGTGCCAGCAGCCCACCCGGCAGGGCGGAGACCCAGTACTTC
TRBD1,TRBV12-3/TRBV12-4,NA,TRBJ2-1,CASSSRTGYNEQFF,TGTGCCAGCAGTTCCCGGACAGGGTACAATGAGCAGTTCTTC
TRBD1,TRBV10-3,few,TRBJ1-2,CAISEQTGGGYTF,TGTGCCATCAGTGAGCAGACAGGGGGCGGCTACACCTTC
NA,TRBV5-1,many,TRBJ2-5,CASSLYETQYF,TGCGCCAGCAGCTTGTATGAGACCCAGTACTTC
NA,TRBV20-1,NA,TRBJ2-5,CSANLGQRETQYF,TGCAGTGCTAACCTAGGACAGCGGGAGACCCAGTACTTC
NA,TRBV9,NA,TRBJ1-1,CASSVAPGVEAFF,TGTGCCAGCAGCGTCGCGCCAGGGGTGGAAGCTTTCTTT
TRBD2,TRBV10-3,NA,TRBJ2-3,CAISASREGLWGTDTQYF,TGTGCCATCAGTGCCTCGCGGGAGGGCCTGTGGGGCACAGATACGCAGTATTTT
NA,TRBV6-2/TRBV6-3,NA,TRBJ1-2,CASGKQGVANYGYTF,TGTGCCAGCGGAAAACAGGGAGTCGCTAACTATGGCTACACCTTC
NA,TRBV21-1,few,TRBJ2-1,CASSKTSGLAGDGNEQFF,TGTGCCAGCAGCAAGACTTCTGGACTAGCGGGAGATGGTAATGAGCAGTTCTTC
NA,TRBV7-9,few,TRBJ2-1,CASSMTSPYYNEQFF,TGTGCCAGCAGCATGACTAGTCCCTACTACAATGAGCAGTTCTTC
NA,TRBV30,NA,TRBJ2-7,CAWSSNTYEQYF,TGTGCCTGGAGTAGTAACACCTACGAGCAGTACTTC
NA,TRBV20-1,few,TRBJ1-6,CSARDGGSNSYNSPLHF,TGCAGTGCTAGAGATGGGGGGTCGAACTCCTATAATTCACCCCTCCACTTT
TRBD1,TRBV27,few,TRBJ1-2,CASSINGQGYGYTF,TGTGCCAGCAGTATAAACGGACAGGGGTATGGCTACACCTTC
NA,TRBV24-1,NA,TRBJ2-3,CATSLASTDTQYF,TGTGCCACCAGTCTCGCTAGCACAGATACGCAGTATTTT
TRBD2,TRBV6-6,few,TRBJ2-7,CASRFTLGLAGEDEQYF,TGTGCCAGCAGGTTCACCCTTGGACTAGCGGGAGAGGACGAGCAGTACTTC
TRBD1,TRBV20-1,NA,TRBJ2-4,CSARATGGGDIQYF,TGCAGTGCTAGGGCCACAGGGGGTGGAGACATTCAGTACTTC
TRBD1,TRBV7-9,NA,TRBJ2-1,CASSLVRTGDNNEQFF,TGTGCCAGCAGCTTAGTGAGGACAGGGGATAACAATGAGCAGTTCTTC
TRBD2,TRBV2,NA,TRBJ2-7,CASKGSGSSYEQYF,TGTGCCAGCAAGGGCAGCGGGAGTTCCTACGAGCAGTACTTC
NA,TRBV7-3,once,TRBJ2-1,CASSPDSSSYDEQFF,TGTGCCAGCAGCCCGGACAGTTCCTCCTACGATGAGCAGTTCTTC
NA,TRBV20-1,few,TRBJ2-7,CSADTSGSSYEQYF,TGCAGTGCCGATACCTCGGGGAGCTCCTACGAGCAGTACTTC
NA,TRBV24-1,NA,TRBJ2-6,CTTSDPDGSGANVLTF,TGTACCACCAGTGATCCGGACGGCTCTGGGGCCAACGTCCTGACTTTC
NA,TRBV29-1,few,TRBJ1-2,CSVDPSTAGFDGYTF,TGCAGCGTTGACCCTTCAACGGCAGGATTTGATGGCTACACCTTC
NA,TRBV7-2,once,TRBJ2-1,CTTSIVSQETQFF,TGTACCACCTCCATAGTATCCCAAGAGACCCAGTTCTTC